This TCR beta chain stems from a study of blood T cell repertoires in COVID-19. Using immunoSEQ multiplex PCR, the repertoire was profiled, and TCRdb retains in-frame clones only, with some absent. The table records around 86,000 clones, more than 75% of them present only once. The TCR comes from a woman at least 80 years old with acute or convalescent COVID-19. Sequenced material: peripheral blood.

The CDR3 spells CASSRGGGWETQYF. In nucleotides, the CDR3 is TGTGCCAGTAGCCGGGGGGGCGGCTGGGAGACCCAGTACTTC. This chain links TRBV19 with TRBJ2-5; 8 bases map to TRBD2. Trimming at V came to 6 bases and at J to 5 bases, leaving 8 bases not matched to a gene. Germline CDR1 is LNHDA and CDR2 is SQIVND (reference sequence). The CDR3 is 14 residues long.